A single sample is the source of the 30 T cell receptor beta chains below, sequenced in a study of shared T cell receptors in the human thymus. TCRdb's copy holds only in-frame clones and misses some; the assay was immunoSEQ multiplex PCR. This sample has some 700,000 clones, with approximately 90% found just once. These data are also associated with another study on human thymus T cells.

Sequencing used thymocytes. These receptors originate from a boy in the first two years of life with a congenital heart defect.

CDR3 nucleotides: TGTGCCAGCAGTGAATGGGACAGCCCTAGCACAGATACGCAGTATTTT. Translation: CASSEWDSPSTDTQYF. This chain uses TRBV25-1 with TRBJ2-3, with 7 bases aligning to TRBD1. Germline CDR1 is MGHDK and CDR2 is SYGVNS. Unmatched junction bases numbered 4, after V lost 1 base and J lost 0 bases. The CDR3 runs to 16 residues.

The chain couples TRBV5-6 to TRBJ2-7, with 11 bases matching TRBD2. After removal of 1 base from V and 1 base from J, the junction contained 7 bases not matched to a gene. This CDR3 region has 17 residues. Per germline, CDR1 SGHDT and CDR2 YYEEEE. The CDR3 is CASSLKFGTSGSYEQYF. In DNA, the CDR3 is TGTGCCAGCAGCTTGAAGTTCGGGACTAGCGGATCCTACGAGCAGTACTTC.

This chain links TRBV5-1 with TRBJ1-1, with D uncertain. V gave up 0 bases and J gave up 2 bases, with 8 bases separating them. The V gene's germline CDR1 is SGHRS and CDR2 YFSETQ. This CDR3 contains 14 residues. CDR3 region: CASSLVRSNTEAFF. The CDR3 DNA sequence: TGCGCCAGCAGCTTGGTCAGGTCTAACACTGAAGCTTTCTTT.

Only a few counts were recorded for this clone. The CDR3 spells CASSQAVFSPSYNEQFF. CDR3 bases: TGTGCCAGCAGCCAAGCGGTTTTCTCACCCTCCTACAATGAGCAGTTCTTC. The V and J genes are TRBV4-2 and TRBJ2-1; D call uncertain. Trimming cost V 1 base and J 0 bases, with 13 bases left between them. CDR1 LGHNA and CDR2 YNFKEQ come from the germline V gene. The CDR3 sequence is 17 residues long.

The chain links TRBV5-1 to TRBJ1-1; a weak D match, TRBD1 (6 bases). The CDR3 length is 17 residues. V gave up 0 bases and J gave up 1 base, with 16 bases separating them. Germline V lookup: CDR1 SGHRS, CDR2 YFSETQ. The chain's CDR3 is CASSLDTGQCANTEAFF. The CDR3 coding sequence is TGCGCCAGCAGCTTGGATACCGGACAGTGTGCGAACACTGAAGCTTTCTTT.

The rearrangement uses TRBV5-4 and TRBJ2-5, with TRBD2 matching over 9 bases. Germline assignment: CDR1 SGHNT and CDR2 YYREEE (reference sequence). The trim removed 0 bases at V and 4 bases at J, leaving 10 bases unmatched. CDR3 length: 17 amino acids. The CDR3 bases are TGTGCCAGCAGCTTGGACGGCTCGCGGGAGGGGGGAGAGACCCAGTACTTC. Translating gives CASSLDGSREGGETQYF.

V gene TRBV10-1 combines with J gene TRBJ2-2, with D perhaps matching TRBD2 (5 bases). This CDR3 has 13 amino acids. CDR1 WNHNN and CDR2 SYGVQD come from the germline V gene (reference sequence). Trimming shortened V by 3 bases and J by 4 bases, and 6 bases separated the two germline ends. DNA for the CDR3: TGCGCCAGCAGTGACGAGGGCACCGGGGAGCTGTTTTTT. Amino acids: CASSDEGTGELFF.

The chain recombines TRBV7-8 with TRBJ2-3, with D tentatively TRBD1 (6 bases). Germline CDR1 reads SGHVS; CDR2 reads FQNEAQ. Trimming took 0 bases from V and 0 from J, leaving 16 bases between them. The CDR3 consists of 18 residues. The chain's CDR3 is CASSLAVTGWTSTDTQYF. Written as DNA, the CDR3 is TGTGCCAGCAGCTTAGCCGTGACAGGATGGACTAGCACAGATACGCAGTATTTT.

This CDR3 reads CASSPRRARFTDTQYF. In nucleotides, the CDR3 is TGTGCCAGCAGCCCCAGGAGGGCGCGCTTCACAGATACGCAGTATTTT. The V call is TRBV13, the J call TRBJ2-3; the D gene is possibly TRBD2 (6 bases). This CDR3 spans 16 amino acids. V dropped 5 bases and J dropped 2 bases, with 17 bases sitting between them. Germline assignment: CDR1 PRHDT and CDR2 FYEKMQ (reference sequence).

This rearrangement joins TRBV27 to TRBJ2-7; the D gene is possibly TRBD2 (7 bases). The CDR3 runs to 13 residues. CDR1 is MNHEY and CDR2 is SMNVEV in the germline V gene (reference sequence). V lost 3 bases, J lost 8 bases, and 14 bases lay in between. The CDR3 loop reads CASSFLKRDKQYF. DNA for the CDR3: TGTGCCAGCAGTTTTCTTAAGCGGGACAAGCAGTACTTC.

In nucleotides, the CDR3 is TGTGCCAGCAGGGTACTAGATCCCCTCCAAGAGACCCAGTACTTC. It yields the protein CASRVLDPLQETQYF. V gene TRBV7-2 combines with J gene TRBJ2-5, with TRBD2 as a possible D gene (5 bases). The CDR3 covers 15 residues. V lost 6 bases and J lost 1, with 15 bases in between. The germline CDR1 and CDR2 sequences are SGHTA and FQGNSA.

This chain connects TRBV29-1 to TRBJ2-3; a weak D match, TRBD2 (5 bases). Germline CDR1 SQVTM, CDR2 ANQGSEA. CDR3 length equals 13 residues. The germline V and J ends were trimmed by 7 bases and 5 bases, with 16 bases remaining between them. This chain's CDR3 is CSGSRRAGDTQYF. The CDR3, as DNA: TGCAGCGGGTCGCGGCGGGCGGGAGATACGCAGTATTTT.

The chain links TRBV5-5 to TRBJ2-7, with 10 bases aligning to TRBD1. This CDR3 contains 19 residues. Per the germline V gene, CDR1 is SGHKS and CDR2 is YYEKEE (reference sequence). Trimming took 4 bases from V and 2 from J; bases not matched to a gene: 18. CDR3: CASSHSPGQGPLGPYEQYF. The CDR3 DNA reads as TGTGCCAGCAGCCATTCGCCGGGACAGGGGCCGCTAGGACCCTACGAGCAGTACTTC.

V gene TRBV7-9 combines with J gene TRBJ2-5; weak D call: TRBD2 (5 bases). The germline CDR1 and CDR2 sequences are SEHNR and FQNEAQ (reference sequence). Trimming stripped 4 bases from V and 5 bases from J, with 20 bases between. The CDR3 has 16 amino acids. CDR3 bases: TGTGCCAGCAGCTCGCAGGCAACCTCGGGGATGGAGACCCAGTACTTC. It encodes CASSSQATSGMETQYF.

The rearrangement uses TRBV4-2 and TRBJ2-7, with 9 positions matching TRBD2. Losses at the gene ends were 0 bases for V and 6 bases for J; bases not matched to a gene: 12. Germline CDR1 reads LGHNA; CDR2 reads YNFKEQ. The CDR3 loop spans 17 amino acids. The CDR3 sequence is CASSQEGSSGRYFEQYF. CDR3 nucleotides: TGTGCCAGCAGCCAAGAGGGGAGTAGCGGGAGATACTTCGAGCAGTACTTC.

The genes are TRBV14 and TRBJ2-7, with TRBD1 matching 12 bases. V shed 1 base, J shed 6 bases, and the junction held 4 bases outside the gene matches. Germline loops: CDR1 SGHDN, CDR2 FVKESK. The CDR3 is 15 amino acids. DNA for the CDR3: TGTGCCAGCAGCCAAGCTTGGGACAGGGGGCGCGAGCAGTACTTC. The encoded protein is CASSQAWDRGREQYF.

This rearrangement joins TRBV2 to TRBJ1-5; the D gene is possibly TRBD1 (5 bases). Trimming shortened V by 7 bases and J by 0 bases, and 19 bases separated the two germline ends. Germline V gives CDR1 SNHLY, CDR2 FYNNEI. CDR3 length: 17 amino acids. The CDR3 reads CASTPHGTFNSNQPQHF. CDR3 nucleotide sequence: TGTGCCAGCACTCCACACGGGACTTTTAATAGCAATCAGCCCCAGCATTTT.

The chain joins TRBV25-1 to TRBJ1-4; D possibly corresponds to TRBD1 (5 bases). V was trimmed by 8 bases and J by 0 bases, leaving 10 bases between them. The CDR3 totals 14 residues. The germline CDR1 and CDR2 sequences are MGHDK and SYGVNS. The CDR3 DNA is TGTGCCAGCGTGGAGGGGCCAACTAATGAAAAACTGTTTTTT. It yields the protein CASVEGPTNEKLFF.

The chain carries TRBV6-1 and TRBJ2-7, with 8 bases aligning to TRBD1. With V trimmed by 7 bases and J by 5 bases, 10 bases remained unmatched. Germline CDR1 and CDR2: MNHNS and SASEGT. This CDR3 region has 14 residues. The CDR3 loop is CASIPSAGGHEQYF. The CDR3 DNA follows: TGTGCCAGCATCCCCTCTGCAGGGGGCCACGAGCAGTACTTC.

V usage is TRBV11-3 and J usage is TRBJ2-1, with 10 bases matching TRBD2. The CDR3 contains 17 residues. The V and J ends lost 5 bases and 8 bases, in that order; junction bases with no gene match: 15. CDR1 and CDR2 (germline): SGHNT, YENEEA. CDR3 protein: CASSPHPQREGRDEQFF. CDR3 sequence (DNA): TGTGCCAGCAGCCCCCACCCCCAGCGGGAGGGCAGAGATGAGCAGTTCTTC.

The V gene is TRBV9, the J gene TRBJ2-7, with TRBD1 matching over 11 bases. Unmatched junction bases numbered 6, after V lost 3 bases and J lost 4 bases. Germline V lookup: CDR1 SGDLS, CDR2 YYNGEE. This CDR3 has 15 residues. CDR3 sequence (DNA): TGTGCCAGCAGCGCGGGGGGGACAGGGGGTTACGAGCAGTACTTC. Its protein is CASSAGGTGGYEQYF.

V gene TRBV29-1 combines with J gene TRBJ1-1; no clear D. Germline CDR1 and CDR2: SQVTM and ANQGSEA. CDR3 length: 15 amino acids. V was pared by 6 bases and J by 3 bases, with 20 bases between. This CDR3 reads CSVVLIRRQDTEAFF. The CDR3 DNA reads TGCAGCGTCGTACTAATACGTCGTCAAGACACTGAAGCTTTCTTT. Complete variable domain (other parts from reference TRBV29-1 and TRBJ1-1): SAVISQKPSRDICQRGTSLTIQCQVDSQVTMMFWYRQQPGQSLTLIATANQGSEATYESGFVIDKFPISRPNLTFSTLTVSNMSPEDSSIYLCSVVLIRRQDTEAFFGQGTRLTVV.

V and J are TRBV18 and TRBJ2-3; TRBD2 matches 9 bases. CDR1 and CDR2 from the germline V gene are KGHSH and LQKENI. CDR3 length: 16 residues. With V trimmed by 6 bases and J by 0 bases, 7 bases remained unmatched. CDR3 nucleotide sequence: TGTGCCAGCTCTCGCCCTAGCGGGGCTAGCACAGATACGCAGTATTTT. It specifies CASSRPSGASTDTQYF.

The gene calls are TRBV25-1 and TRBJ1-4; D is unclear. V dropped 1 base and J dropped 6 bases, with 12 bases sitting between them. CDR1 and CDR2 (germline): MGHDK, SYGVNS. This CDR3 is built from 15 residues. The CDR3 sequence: CASSESPLADEKLFF. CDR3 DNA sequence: TGTGCCAGCAGTGAATCCCCGTTGGCAGATGAAAAACTGTTTTTT.

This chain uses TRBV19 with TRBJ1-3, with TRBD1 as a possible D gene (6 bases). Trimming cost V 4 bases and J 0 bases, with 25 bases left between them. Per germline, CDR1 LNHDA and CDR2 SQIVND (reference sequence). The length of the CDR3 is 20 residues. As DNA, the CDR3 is TGTGCCAGTAGTACGCTCAGGGGACCGGACAAATCCTACTCTGGAAACACCATATATTTT. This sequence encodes CASSTLRGPDKSYSGNTIYF.

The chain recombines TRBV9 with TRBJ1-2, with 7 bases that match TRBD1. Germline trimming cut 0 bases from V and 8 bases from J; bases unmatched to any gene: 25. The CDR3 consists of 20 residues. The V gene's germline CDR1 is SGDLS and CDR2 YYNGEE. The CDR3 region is CASSVVGWSLGEDRPGGYTF. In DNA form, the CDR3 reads TGTGCCAGCAGCGTAGTAGGGTGGTCCCTAGGTGAGGACAGGCCGGGCGGCTACACCTTC.

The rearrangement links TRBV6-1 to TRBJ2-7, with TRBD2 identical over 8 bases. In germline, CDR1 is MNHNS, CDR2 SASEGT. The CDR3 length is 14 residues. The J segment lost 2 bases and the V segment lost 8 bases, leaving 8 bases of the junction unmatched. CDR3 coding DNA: TGTGCCAGCCCACCGAGCGGGAGCCCCTACGAGCAGTACTTC. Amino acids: CASPPSGSPYEQYF.

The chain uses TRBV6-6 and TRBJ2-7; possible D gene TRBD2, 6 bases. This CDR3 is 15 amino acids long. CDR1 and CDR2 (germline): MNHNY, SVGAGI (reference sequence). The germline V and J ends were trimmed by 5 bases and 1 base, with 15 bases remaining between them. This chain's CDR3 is CASSLRDFDSYEQYF. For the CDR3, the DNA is TGTGCCAGCAGTCTACGGGACTTCGATTCCTACGAGCAGTACTTC.

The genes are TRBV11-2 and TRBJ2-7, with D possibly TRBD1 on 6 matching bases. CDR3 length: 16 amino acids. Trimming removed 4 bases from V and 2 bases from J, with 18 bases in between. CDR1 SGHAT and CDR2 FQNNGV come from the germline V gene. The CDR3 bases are TGTGCCAGCAGCTCCTCCGGGACACCCCCAGCCTACGAGCAGTACTTC. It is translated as CASSSSGTPPAYEQYF.

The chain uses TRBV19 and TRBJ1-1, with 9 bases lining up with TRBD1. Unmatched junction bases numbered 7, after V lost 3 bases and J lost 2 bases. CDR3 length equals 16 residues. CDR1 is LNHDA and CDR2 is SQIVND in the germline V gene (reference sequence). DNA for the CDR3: TGTGCCAGTAGTATGGATAAGACAGGGGGTAACACTGAAGCTTTCTTT. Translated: CASSMDKTGGNTEAFF.